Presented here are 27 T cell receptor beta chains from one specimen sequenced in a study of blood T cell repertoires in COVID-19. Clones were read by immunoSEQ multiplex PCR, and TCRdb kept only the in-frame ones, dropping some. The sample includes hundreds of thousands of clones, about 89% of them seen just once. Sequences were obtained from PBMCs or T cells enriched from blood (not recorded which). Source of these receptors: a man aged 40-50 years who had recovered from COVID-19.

The CDR3 DNA is TGTGCCAGCAGCTTTACAGGGATCACTGAAGCTTTCTTT. Translating it yields CASSFTGITEAFF. The chain joins TRBV7-3 to TRBJ1-1, with D tentatively TRBD1 (6 bases). This CDR3 has 13 amino acids. Germline CDR1 is SGHTA and CDR2 is FQGTGA. V was cut by 3 bases and J by 4 bases, with 9 bases left in between.

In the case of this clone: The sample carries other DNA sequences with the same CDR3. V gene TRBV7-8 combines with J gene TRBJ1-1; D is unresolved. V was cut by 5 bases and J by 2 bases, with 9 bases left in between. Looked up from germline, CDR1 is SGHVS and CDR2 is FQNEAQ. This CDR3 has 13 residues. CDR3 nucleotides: TGTGCCAGCAGCCGATTGTCTAACACTGAAGCTTTCTTT. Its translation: CASSRLSNTEAFF.

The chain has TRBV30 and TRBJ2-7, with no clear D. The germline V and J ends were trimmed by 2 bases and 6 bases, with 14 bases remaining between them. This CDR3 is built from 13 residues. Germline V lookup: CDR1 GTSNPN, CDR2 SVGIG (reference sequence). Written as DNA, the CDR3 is TGTGCCTGGAGTATTTACGCTAGAGGCGAGCAGTACTTC. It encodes CAWSIYARGEQYF.

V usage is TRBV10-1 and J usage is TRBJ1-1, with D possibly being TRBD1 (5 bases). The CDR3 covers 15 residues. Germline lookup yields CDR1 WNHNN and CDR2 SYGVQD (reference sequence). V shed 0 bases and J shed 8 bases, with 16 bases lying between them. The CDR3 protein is CASSESTGIGGEAFF. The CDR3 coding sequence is TGCGCCAGCAGTGAGTCGACGGGAATCGGGGGAGAAGCTTTCTTT.

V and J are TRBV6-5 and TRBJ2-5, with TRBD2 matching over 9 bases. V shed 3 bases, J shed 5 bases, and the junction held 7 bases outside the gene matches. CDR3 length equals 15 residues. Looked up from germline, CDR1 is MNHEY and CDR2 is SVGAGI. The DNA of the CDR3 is TGTGCCAGCAGTTATGTAGCGGGAGTTCAGGAGACCCAGTACTTC. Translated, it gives CASSYVAGVQETQYF.

CDR3 in amino acids: CASSWGPREYGYTF. The DNA for the CDR3 is TGCGCCAGCAGCTGGGGCCCCAGGGAATATGGCTACACCTTC. The chain combines TRBV5-1 with TRBJ1-2, with D maybe TRBD1 (5 bases). Trimming took off 3 bases at V and 5 bases at J, with 14 bases between the two ends. This CDR3 is built from 14 residues. Germline CDR1 is SGHRS and CDR2 is YFSETQ.

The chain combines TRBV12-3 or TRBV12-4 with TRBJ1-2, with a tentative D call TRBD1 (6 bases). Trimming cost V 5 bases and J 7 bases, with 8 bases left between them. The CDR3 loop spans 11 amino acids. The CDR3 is CASSTGFGYTF. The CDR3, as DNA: TGTGCCAGCAGTACAGGGTTTGGCTACACCTTC.

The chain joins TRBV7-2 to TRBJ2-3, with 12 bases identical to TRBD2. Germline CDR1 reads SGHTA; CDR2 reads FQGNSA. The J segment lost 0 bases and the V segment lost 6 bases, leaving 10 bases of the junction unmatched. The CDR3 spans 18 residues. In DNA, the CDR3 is TGTGCCAGCAGACCGACTAGCGGGAGTTATGTGAGCACAGATACGCAGTATTTT. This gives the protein CASRPTSGSYVSTDTQYF.

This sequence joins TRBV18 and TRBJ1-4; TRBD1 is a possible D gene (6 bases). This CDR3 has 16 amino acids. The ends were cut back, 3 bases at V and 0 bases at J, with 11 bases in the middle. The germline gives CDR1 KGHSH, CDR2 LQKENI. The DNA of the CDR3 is TGTGCCAGCTCACCTTATGGACAGTCAACTAATGAAAAACTGTTTTTT. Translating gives CASSPYGQSTNEKLFF.

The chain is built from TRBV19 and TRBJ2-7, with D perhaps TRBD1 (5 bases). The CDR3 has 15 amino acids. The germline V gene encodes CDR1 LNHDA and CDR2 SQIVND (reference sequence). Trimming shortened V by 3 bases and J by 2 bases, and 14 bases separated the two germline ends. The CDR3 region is CASSMGQGEPYEQYF. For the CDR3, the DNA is TGTGCCAGTAGTATGGGGCAGGGTGAGCCCTACGAGCAGTACTTC.

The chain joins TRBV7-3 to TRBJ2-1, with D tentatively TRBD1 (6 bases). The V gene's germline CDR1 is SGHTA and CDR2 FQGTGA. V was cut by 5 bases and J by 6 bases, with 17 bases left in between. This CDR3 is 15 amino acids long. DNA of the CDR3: TGTGCCAGCAGCCGAGGGGGAAGAGTTTCCAATGAGCAGTTCTTC. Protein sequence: CASSRGGRVSNEQFF.

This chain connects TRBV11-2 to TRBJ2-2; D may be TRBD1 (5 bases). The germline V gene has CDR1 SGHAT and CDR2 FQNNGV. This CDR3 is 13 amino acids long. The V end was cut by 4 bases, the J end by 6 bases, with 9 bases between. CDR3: CASSSGSAGELFF. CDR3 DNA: TGTGCCAGCAGCTCAGGGTCCGCCGGGGAGCTGTTTTTT. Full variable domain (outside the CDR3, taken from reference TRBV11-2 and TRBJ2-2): EAGVAQSPRYKIIEKRQSVAFWCNPISGHATLYWYQQILGQGPKLLIQFQNNGVVDDSQLPKDRFSAERLKGVDSTLKIQPAKLEDSAVYLCASSSGSAGELFFGEGSRLTVL.

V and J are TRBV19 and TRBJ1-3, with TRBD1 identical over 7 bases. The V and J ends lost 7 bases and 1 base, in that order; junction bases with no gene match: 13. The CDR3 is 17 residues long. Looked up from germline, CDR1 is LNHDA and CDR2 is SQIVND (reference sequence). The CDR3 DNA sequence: TGTGCCAGTAACACCCCGAGGACAGGCCGTTCTGGAAACACCATATATTTT. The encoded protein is CASNTPRTGRSGNTIYF.

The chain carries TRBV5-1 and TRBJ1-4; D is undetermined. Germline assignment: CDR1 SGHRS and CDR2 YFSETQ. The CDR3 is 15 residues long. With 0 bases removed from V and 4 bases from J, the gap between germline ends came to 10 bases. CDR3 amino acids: CASSLVGVGNEKLFF. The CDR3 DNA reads TGCGCCAGCAGCTTGGTGGGAGTGGGTAATGAAAAACTGTTTTTT.

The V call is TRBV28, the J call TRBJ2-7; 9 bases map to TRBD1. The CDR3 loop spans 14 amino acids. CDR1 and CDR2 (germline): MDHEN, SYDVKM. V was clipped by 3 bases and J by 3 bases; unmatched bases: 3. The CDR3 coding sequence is TGTGCCAGCAGTTTCACGGGACAGGGCTACGAGCAGTACTTC. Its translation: CASSFTGQGYEQYF.

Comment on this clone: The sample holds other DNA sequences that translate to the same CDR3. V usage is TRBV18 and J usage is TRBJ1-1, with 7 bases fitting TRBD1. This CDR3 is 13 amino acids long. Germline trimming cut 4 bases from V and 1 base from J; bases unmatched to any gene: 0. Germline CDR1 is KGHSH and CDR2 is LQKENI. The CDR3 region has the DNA TGTGCCAGCTCACGACAGGGGAACACTGAAGCTTTCTTT. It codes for CASSRQGNTEAFF.

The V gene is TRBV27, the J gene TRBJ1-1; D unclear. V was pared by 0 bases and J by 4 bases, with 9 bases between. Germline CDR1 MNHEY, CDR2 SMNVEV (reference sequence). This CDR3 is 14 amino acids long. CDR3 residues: CASSLSREGTEAFF. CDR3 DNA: TGTGCCAGCAGTTTATCCCGGGAGGGCACTGAAGCTTTCTTT.

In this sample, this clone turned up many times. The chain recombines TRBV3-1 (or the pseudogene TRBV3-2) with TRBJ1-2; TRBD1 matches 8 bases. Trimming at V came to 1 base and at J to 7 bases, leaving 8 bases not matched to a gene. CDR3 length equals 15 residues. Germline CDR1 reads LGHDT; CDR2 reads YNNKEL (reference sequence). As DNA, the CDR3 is TGTGCCAGCAGCCAAGCTGGCGGACAGGGTGGTGGCTACACCTTC. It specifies CASSQAGGQGGGYTF.

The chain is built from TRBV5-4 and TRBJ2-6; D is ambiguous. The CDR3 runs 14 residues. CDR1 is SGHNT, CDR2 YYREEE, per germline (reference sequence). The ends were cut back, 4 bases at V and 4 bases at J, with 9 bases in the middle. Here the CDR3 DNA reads TGTGCCAGCAGCCGGTCCTCCGGGGCCAACGTCCTGACTTTC. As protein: CASSRSSGANVLTF.

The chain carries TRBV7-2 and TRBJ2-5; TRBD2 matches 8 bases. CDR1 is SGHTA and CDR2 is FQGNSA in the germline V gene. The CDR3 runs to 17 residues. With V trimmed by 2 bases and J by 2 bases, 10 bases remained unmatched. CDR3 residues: CASSLNSGLGGQETQYF. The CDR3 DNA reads TGTGCCAGCAGCTTAAACTCGGGACTAGGAGGTCAAGAGACCCAGTACTTC.

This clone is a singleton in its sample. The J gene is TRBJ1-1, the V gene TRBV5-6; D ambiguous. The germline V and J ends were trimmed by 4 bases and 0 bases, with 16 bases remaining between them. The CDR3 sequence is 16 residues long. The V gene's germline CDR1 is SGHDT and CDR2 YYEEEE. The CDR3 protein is CASSEGGELLNTEAFF. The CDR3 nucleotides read TGTGCCAGCAGCGAGGGCGGGGAGCTATTGAACACTGAAGCTTTCTTT.

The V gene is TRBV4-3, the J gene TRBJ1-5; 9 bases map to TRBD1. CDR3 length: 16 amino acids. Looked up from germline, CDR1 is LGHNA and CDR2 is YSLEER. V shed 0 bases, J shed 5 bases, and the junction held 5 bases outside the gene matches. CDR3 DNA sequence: TGCGCCAGCAGCCAAGAAATAGGGACAGGGTATCAGCCCCAGCATTTT. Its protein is CASSQEIGTGYQPQHF.

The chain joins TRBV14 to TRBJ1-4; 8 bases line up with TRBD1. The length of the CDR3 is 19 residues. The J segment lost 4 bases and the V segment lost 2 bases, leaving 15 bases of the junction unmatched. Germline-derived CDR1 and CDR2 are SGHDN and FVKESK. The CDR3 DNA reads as TGTGCCAGCAGCCAACACCGGACACAGGGGGGGACGATTAATGAAAAACTGTTTTTT. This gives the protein CASSQHRTQGGTINEKLFF.

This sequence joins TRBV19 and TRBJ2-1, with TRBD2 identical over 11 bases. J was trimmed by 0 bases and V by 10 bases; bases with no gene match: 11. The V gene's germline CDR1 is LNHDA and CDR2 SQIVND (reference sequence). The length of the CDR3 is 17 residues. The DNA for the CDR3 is TGTGCCACCCAAAAACTAGCGGGGGTGAGCTCCTACAATGAGCAGTTCTTC. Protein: CATQKLAGVSSYNEQFF.

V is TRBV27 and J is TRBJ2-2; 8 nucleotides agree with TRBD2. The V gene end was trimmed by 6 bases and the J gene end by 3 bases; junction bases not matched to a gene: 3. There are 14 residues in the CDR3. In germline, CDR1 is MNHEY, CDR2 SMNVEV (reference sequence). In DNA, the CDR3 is TGTGCCAGCAGGTTAGCGGGGTACACCGGGGAGCTGTTTTTT. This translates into CASRLAGYTGELFF.

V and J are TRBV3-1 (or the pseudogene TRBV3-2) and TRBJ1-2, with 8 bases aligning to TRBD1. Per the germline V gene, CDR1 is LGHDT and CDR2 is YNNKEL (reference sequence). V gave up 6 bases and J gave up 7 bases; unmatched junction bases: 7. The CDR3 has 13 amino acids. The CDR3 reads CASRDQGARGYTF. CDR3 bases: TGTGCCAGCAGAGATCAGGGGGCGCGTGGCTACACCTTC.

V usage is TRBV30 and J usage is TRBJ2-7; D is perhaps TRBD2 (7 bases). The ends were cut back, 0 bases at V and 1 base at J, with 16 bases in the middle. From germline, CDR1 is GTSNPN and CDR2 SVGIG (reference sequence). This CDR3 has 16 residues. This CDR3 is CAWSVQLRGASYEQYF. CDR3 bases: TGTGCCTGGAGTGTACAGTTACGGGGGGCGTCCTACGAGCAGTACTTC.